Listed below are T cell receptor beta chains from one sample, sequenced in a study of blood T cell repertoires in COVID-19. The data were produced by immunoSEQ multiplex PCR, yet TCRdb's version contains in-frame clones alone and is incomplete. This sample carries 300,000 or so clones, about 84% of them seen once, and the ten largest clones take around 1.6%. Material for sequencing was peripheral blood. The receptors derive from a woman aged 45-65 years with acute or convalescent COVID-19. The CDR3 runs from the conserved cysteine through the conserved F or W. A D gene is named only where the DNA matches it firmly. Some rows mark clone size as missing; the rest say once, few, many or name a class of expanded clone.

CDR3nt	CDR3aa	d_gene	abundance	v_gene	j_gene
TGCGCCAGCAGTCCAGGGGGGACATCGAACACCTACGAGCAGTACTTC	CASSPGGTSNTYEQYF	-	-	TRBV23-1	TRBJ2-7
TGTGCCAGCTATACGCGTCGAGCGAACACCGGGGAGCTGTTTTTT	CASYTRRANTGELFF	-	-	TRBV6-6	TRBJ2-2
TGCGCCAGCAGCTCGCCATCTACAACTAATGAAAAACTGTTTTTT	CASSSPSTTNEKLFF	-	once	TRBV5-1	TRBJ1-4
TGTGCCAGCAGTTTTTCAGGGGACTATGGCTACACCTTC	CASSFSGDYGYTF	-	-	TRBV28	TRBJ1-2
TGTGCCAGCAGATCTCCCGGGACAGGTACCTACGAGCAGTACTTC	CASRSPGTGTYEQYF	TRBD1	-	TRBV11-2	TRBJ2-7
TGTGCCAGCAGCCCCGGGCCAGGGGGCCTAGCTTTCTTT	CASSPGPGGLAFF	TRBD1	-	TRBV7-3	TRBJ1-1
TGTGCCAGCTCACCAGGGGACAGGCCGCGAGGCTACACCTTC	CASSPGDRPRGYTF	TRBD1	-	TRBV18	TRBJ1-2
TGTGCCAGCAGCTCCAGACTAGCGGAGTACAATGAGCAGTTCTTC	CASSSRLAEYNEQFF	TRBD2	-	TRBV9	TRBJ2-1
TGTGCCAGCAGCCAAGCAGGGGGCGCGGAAAAACTGTTTTTT	CASSQAGGAEKLFF	TRBD1	once	TRBV3-1/TRBV3-2	TRBJ1-4
TGTGCCACCCAGCAGGAGGGAACTAGCACAGATACGCAGTATTTT	CATQQEGTSTDTQYF	-	-	TRBV3-1/TRBV3-2	TRBJ2-3
TGTGCCAGCTCCCCCGAGACAGGGGGAAGCGGCTACACCTTC	CASSPETGGSGYTF	TRBD1	once	TRBV18	TRBJ1-2
TGTGCCAGCAGAACCGACAGGGGCTCTGGAAACACCATATATTTT	CASRTDRGSGNTIYF	TRBD1	once	TRBV2	TRBJ1-3
TGCAGCGTTCGACAGGAGAACACTGAAGCTTTCTTT	CSVRQENTEAFF	-	-	TRBV29-1	TRBJ1-1
TGTGCCAGCAGCTTAGTGGCACAGGGGAATACTGAAGCTTTCTTT	CASSLVAQGNTEAFF	TRBD1	-	TRBV7-2	TRBJ1-1
TGTGCCAGCAATTCCCCGGGGACAGATACGCAGTATTTT	CASNSPGTDTQYF	-	-	TRBV28	TRBJ2-3
TGTGCCAGCAGTTGGGGCCTCCTAGCGGGAGGATTTGACATTCAGTACTTC	CASSWGLLAGGFDIQYF	TRBD2	-	TRBV28	TRBJ2-4
TGTGCCACCAGTGATCACAGTTCTAACACCGGGGAGCTGTTTTTT	CATSDHSSNTGELFF	-	-	TRBV24-1	TRBJ2-2
TGTGCCAGCAGTTTATGGGGAGGGAGAGGCCAGCCCCAGCATTTT	CASSLWGGRGQPQHF	-	-	TRBV27	TRBJ1-5
TGTGCCAGCAGTGAGAAGCGCCGGAGCTCCTACAATGAGCAGTTCTTC	CASSEKRRSSYNEQFF	-	-	TRBV6-4	TRBJ2-1
TGTGCCAGCAGCTCCAGGGGTACTAATGAAAAACTGTTTTTT	CASSSRGTNEKLFF	-	-	TRBV7-9	TRBJ1-4
TGTGCCAGCAGCGTAGGAGCGGGAGGCGTCTACGAGCAGTACTTC	CASSVGAGGVYEQYF	TRBD2	-	TRBV9	TRBJ2-7
TGCGCCAGCAGCCAAGAGCCAGGGGGTTGGACTGAAGCTTTCTTT	CASSQEPGGWTEAFF	TRBD1	-	TRBV4-1	TRBJ1-1
TGTGCCAGCAGCGTAGGAGACAGGGCTGAAAAACTGTTTTTT	CASSVGDRAEKLFF	TRBD1	-	TRBV9	TRBJ1-4
TGTGCCAGCAGCCCAAGGACAGGGGGAAGGACCAATCAGCCCCAGCATTTT	CASSPRTGGRTNQPQHF	TRBD1	-	TRBV28	TRBJ1-5
TGTGCCAGCAGTTCGGACAGGGAAGACTACACCTTC	CASSSDREDYTF	TRBD1	-	TRBV28	TRBJ1-2
TGTGCCAGCAGCCAACTCGGGACAGGGGGCTACGAGCAGTACTTC	CASSQLGTGGYEQYF	TRBD1	few	TRBV14	TRBJ2-7
TGTGCCAGCAGCTTAATTGAGGGAGAGACCCAGTACTTC	CASSLIEGETQYF	-	-	TRBV7-2	TRBJ2-5
TGTGCCAGCAGCTGGGGAAGACAGCGCTCGTACGCTGAAGCTTTCTTT	CASSWGRQRSYAEAFF	-	-	TRBV5-4	TRBJ1-1
TGTGCCAGCAGCTTAGGGTTAGCTAATGAAAAACTGTTTTTT	CASSLGLANEKLFF	-	-	TRBV7-9	TRBJ1-4
TGTGCCACCAGCAGAATAGGACAGGGCCGGGGCTACACCTTC	CATSRIGQGRGYTF	TRBD1	-	TRBV15	TRBJ1-2
TGTGCCAGCTCACCCAGCCTCGACCGGGACAGGGATGGTGGGCAGTACTTC	CASSPSLDRDRDGGQYF	TRBD1	-	TRBV18	TRBJ2-7
TGTGCCAGCAGTTACTCTCCCTTTTTGGGCTACACCTTC	CASSYSPFLGYTF	-	-	TRBV6-5	TRBJ1-2